Below, one T cell receptor (beta chain) is given with its context. The antigen this receptor binds is unknown. No base quality values were provided; no much bigger clone lies one nucleotide off. These data are taken from a study of T cells in localized non-small cell lung cancer (dated by TCRdb to the early 2020s). For the study in its entirety: The study examined T cell repertoires in under 300 patients with early-stage NSCLC and compared tumors with uninvolved tumor-adjacent lungs. The cohort consisted of 200 to 300 treatment-naive NSCLC patients whose localized lung tumors had been resected. A mean age of approximately 66 years was recorded for the NSCLC patients, of whom 120 to 150 were male and about a hundred were female.

Beyond this particular receptor, the publication reports: Uninvolved tumor-adjacent lung showed the highest T cell clonality, higher than tumor, which suggests more focused antigenic responses in the uninvolved tumor-adjacent lung. Because multi-region sequencing of the tumors was not done, intratumor heterogeneity could not be ruled out. A median of around 60 of the top 100 tumor clones turned up in the paired uninvolved adjacent lung, and about 28 of those clones also ranked among the top 100 of that same adjacent lung. Higher T cell density in blood was associated with longer overall survival, whereas higher clonality in adjacent lung was associated with shorter survival. Because the study design was exploratory, TCR variables were selected using unadjusted p-values without false-discovery rate correction.

At diagnosis, tumor, uninvolved tumor-adjacent lung and peripheral blood were collected and then preserved as a mix of FFPE and fresh-frozen material. For TCR repertoire profiling, the blood samples were analyzed as peripheral blood mononuclear cells. Including the terminal cysteine and phenylalanine, the CDR3 comprises 11 residues. Kept here is only the CDR3 DNA, which spans 33 bases and is read in frame from base 1. V lost 10 bases and J lost 4 bases; the stretch between them is 10 bases long. CDR1 and CDR2 are drawn from the germline V gene: SNHLY, FYNNEI. TCR beta CDR3 regions were sequenced from DNA using the immunoSEQ Assay. The source study handled its data this way. To compute T cell density, TCR beta template counts were normalized to usable DNA, which was estimated by amplifying housekeeping genes. Using the preseqR package, richness was estimated by extrapolating to 120,000 templates for tissue samples and 400,000 templates for PBMC samples. Clonality was defined by subtracting Pielou's evenness from one. Tissue-enriched TCRs were identified through differential abundance testing performed on productive amino-acid clonotypes, with a minimum total count of 5 and an alpha of 0.1. The Jaccard Index and the Morisita Overlap Index were used to quantify repertoire overlap between compartments. GLIPH clustered TCR beta CDR3s with public tetramer-defined viral CDR3s; viral motifs required at least three viral sequences plus V-gene enrichment. The table was pulled from immuneACCESS by TCRdb, which kept in-frame rearrangements only. Such tables lose some clones; where checked, under half of the loss comes from unresolved V genes, and the rest has no known cause. The V and J calls and clone size are taken from that table; D and trimming were inferred from the DNA. Recorded for this sample are about 36,000 clones; roughly 87% of them occurred a single time. Of the sample, less than 9% is held by the ten largest clones.

Sequenced here: peripheral blood, sampled before any cancer treatment. The chain employs TRBV2 and TRBJ1-1, with an unclear D gene assignment. The TCR originated in a woman between 35 and 75 years old with stage I lung adenocarcinoma. The CDR3 here reads CATQRGTEAFF. The sequenced DNA: TGTGCCACACAGCGGGGCACTGAAGCTTTCTTT.